These 21 T cell receptor beta chains share one sample of origin, sequenced in a study of identifying expanded T cells in peripheral blood. Method: immunoSEQ multiplex PCR; TCRdb's copy keeps in-frame clones and lacks some. The data show under 100,000 clones, approximately 90% seen once. Sequences were obtained from blood. All receptors come from a person aged 18 to 70 in good health.

The rearrangement joins TRBV11-2 to TRBJ2-1, with TRBD2 matching over 8 bases. The germline V gene encodes CDR1 SGHAT and CDR2 FQNNGV. This CDR3 contains 14 residues. V lost 10 bases and J lost 3; bases outside the gene matches: 8. For the CDR3, the DNA is TGTGCCATCTCCGGGACTAGTTTCTACAATGAGCAGTTCTTC. Protein product: CAISGTSFYNEQFF.

The chain combines TRBV19 with TRBJ1-2; 7 bases align to TRBD1. The CDR3 totals 14 residues. The germline gives CDR1 LNHDA, CDR2 SQIVND (reference sequence). Trimming cost V 0 bases and J 7 bases; bases outside gene matches: 5. DNA of the CDR3: TGTGCCAGTAGTATAGACCCTCAGGGGGTTGGCTACACCTTC. Translation: CASSIDPQGVGYTF.

The J gene is TRBJ1-2, the V gene TRBV9; no clear D. The CDR3 spans 16 residues. V shed 1 base and J shed 3 bases, with 16 bases lying between them. CDR1 is SGDLS and CDR2 is YYNGEE in the germline V gene. In nucleotides, the CDR3 is TGTGCCAGCAGCGTATCCAGTGGGATGAGCGACTATGGCTACACCTTC. Residues: CASSVSSGMSDYGYTF.

The chain's CDR3 is CASSDSQESTDTQYF. CDR3 bases: TGTGCCAGCAGTGATAGTCAGGAAAGCACAGATACGCAGTATTTT. V usage is TRBV25-1 and J usage is TRBJ2-3; no definite D call. This CDR3 comprises 15 residues. Germline V lookup: CDR1 MGHDK, CDR2 SYGVNS. V was clipped by 3 bases and J by 0 bases, with 10 bases between them.

The rearrangement links TRBV2 to TRBJ2-5, with D tentatively TRBD1 (7 bases). The CDR3 spans 14 residues. Trimming pared 5 bases from V and 4 bases from J, leaving 14 bases between. Germline CDR1 reads SNHLY; CDR2 reads FYNNEI. CDR3: CASSWSGGLETQYF. The CDR3 DNA is TGTGCCAGCAGTTGGTCAGGGGGGTTAGAGACCCAGTACTTC.

This chain uses TRBV2 with TRBJ2-7, with D hard to call. This CDR3 comprises 13 residues. In germline, CDR1 is SNHLY, CDR2 FYNNEI. The V end was cut by 6 bases, the J end by 0 bases, with 9 bases between. In DNA form, the CDR3 reads TGTGCCAGCAGGGGTATGAGCTCCTACGAGCAGTACTTC. This encodes CASRGMSSYEQYF.

The CDR3 loop is CASSLDGTLTYEQYF. CDR3 sequence (DNA): TGCGCCAGCAGCTTGGATGGGACTTTGACCTACGAGCAGTACTTC. V gene TRBV5-1 combines with J gene TRBJ2-7; D is perhaps TRBD2 (6 bases). V was trimmed by 0 bases and J by 2 bases, leaving 12 bases between them. The CDR3 totals 15 residues. From germline, CDR1 is SGHRS and CDR2 YFSETQ.

The chain couples TRBV9 to TRBJ1-2, with 8 bases identical to TRBD1. Trimming removed 0 bases from V and 2 bases from J; junction bases left unmatched: 3. The CDR3 totals 15 residues. Germline V gene lookup returns CDR1 SGDLS and CDR2 YYNGEE. The CDR3 is CASSVAPGGNYGYTF. CDR3 sequence (DNA): TGTGCCAGCAGCGTAGCTCCAGGGGGCAACTATGGCTACACCTTC.

Only a few counts were recorded for this clone. The chain combines TRBV27 with TRBJ2-2, with TRBD1 matching over 7 bases. The CDR3 is 15 residues long. J gave up 3 bases and V 6 bases, and 7 bases lay outside the gene matches. Germline V gene lookup returns CDR1 MNHEY and CDR2 SMNVEV (reference sequence). The CDR3 DNA reads as TGTGCCAGCAGCTCCAGACAGGGTTACACCGGGGAGCTGTTTTTT. It is translated as CASSSRQGYTGELFF.

In its sample, this clone was seen once. The chain combines TRBV9 with TRBJ2-2, with D perhaps matching TRBD1 (6 bases). The V end lost 3 bases, the J end lost 6 bases, and 15 bases lay between the germline ends. The CDR3 spans 15 residues. CDR1 is SGDLS and CDR2 is YYNGEE in the germline V gene. Here the CDR3 reads CASSEGDRGPGELFF. The CDR3 DNA reads as TGTGCCAGCAGCGAGGGGGACCGGGGACCCGGGGAGCTGTTTTTT. Variable domain in full (rest from reference TRBV9 and TRBJ2-2): DSGVTQTPKHLITATGQRVTLRCSPRSGDLSVYWYQQSLDQGLQFLIQYYNGEERAKGNILERFSAQQFPDLHSELNLSSLELGDSALYFCASSEGDRGPGELFFGEGSRLTVL.

V usage is TRBV5-5 and J usage is TRBJ1-1; D remains unclear. Trimming stripped 0 bases from V and 6 bases from J, with 9 bases between. CDR3 length: 13 amino acids. From germline, CDR1 is SGHKS and CDR2 YYEKEE (reference sequence). CDR3 region: CASSLVGSAEAFF. In nucleotides, the CDR3 is TGTGCCAGCAGCTTGGTGGGGTCGGCTGAAGCTTTCTTT.

The V and J genes are TRBV5-1 and TRBJ2-1, with 7 positions matching TRBD1. V shed 0 bases and J 9 bases; nucleotides not matched to a gene: 9. This CDR3 has 15 amino acids. In germline, CDR1 is SGHRS, CDR2 YFSETQ. The CDR3 DNA reads TGCGCCAGCAGCTTGGGACAGGGTTTCATTCTTGAGCAGTTCTTC. Translation gives CASSLGQGFILEQFF. The entire variable domain, with the rest obtained from reference TRBV5-1 and TRBJ2-1, is as follows: KAGVTQTPRYLIKTRGQQVTLSCSPISGHRSVSWYQQTPGQGLQFLFEYFSETQRNKGNFPGRFSGRQFSNSRSEMNVSTLELGDSALYLCASSLGQGFILEQFFGPGTRLTVL.

In its sample, this clone was seen a few times. The rearrangement uses TRBV11-2 and TRBJ2-5; D may be TRBD1 (5 bases). V dropped 2 bases and J dropped 2 bases, with 18 bases sitting between them. Germline lookup yields CDR1 SGHAT and CDR2 FQNNGV. The CDR3 covers 17 residues. The CDR3 loop reads CASSLSPLGVGQETQYF. CDR3 bases: TGTGCCAGCAGCTTAAGCCCCCTAGGGGTGGGTCAAGAGACCCAGTACTTC.

This chain connects TRBV2 to TRBJ1-3, with D hard to call. The CDR3 consists of 14 residues. Trimming stripped 7 bases from V and 0 bases from J, with 10 bases between. CDR1 and CDR2 (germline): SNHLY, FYNNEI. The CDR3 protein is CASTPEFSGNTIYF. In DNA form, the CDR3 reads TGTGCCAGCACCCCGGAGTTCTCTGGAAACACCATATATTTT.

The rearrangement uses TRBV9 and TRBJ2-2; D uncertain. The CDR3 totals 14 residues. The ends were cut back, 0 bases at V and 4 bases at J, with 7 bases in the middle. The germline V gene encodes CDR1 SGDLS and CDR2 YYNGEE. CDR3 sequence reads: CASSVGLTTGELFF. The DNA of the CDR3 is TGTGCCAGCAGCGTAGGACTCACCACCGGGGAGCTGTTTTTT.

The sample holds one count of this clone. This chain uses TRBV15 with TRBJ2-5, with TRBD2 identical over 7 bases. The CDR3 covers 15 residues. The junction had 6 bases not matched to a gene; V was cut back by 0 bases and J by 5 bases. Germline values: CDR1 LNHNV, CDR2 YYDKDF (reference sequence). This CDR3 reads CATSRDGAGRETQYF. In DNA, the CDR3 is TGTGCCACCAGCAGAGATGGAGCGGGGCGGGAGACCCAGTACTTC.

The chain uses TRBV2 and TRBJ2-7; D gene uncertain. Germline lookup yields CDR1 SNHLY and CDR2 FYNNEI. Trimming took off 2 bases at V and 4 bases at J, with 6 bases between the two ends. The CDR3 extends over 12 amino acids. DNA of the CDR3: TGTGCCAGCAGTGAACAAGGGTACGAGCAGTACTTC. This codes for CASSEQGYEQYF. Complete variable domain (other parts from reference TRBV2 and TRBJ2-7): EPEVTQTPSHQVTQMGQEVILRCVPISNHLYFYWYRQILGQKVEFLVSFYNNEISEKSEIFDDQFSVERPDGSNFTLKIRSTKLEDSAMYFCASSEQGYEQYFGPGTRLTVT.

The V and J genes are TRBV5-4 and TRBJ2-1; 15 nucleotides align to TRBD2. CDR3 length: 18 amino acids. Losses at the gene ends were 1 base for V and 6 bases for J; bases not matched to a gene: 8. Germline V lookup: CDR1 SGHNT, CDR2 YYREEE (reference sequence). The CDR3 sequence is CASSLPGTSGGTINEQFF. The CDR3 DNA is TGTGCCAGCAGCTTGCCAGGGACTAGCGGGGGGACTATCAATGAGCAGTTCTTC.

The CDR3 DNA is TGTGCCAGCAGTGGGAGGGGGCTCGGGGCCAACGTCCTGACTTTC. It specifies CASSGRGLGANVLTF. This chain uses TRBV6-1 with TRBJ2-6, with D perhaps TRBD1 (7 bases). Germline CDR1 is MNHNS and CDR2 is SASEGT. This CDR3 is 15 amino acids long. V was trimmed by 4 bases and J by 4 bases, leaving 11 bases between them.

J is TRBJ1-6 and V is TRBV30; D is undetermined. V lost 0 bases, J lost 6 bases, and 12 bases lay in between. CDR3 length equals 15 residues. Germline V CDR1 and CDR2: GTSNPN, SVGIG (reference sequence). The CDR3: CAWSVRGGINSPLHF. CDR3 coding DNA: TGTGCCTGGAGTGTACGAGGAGGTATTAATTCACCCCTCCACTTT.

The CDR3 is CTSSQRRQGDSPLHF. CDR3 bases: TGCACCAGCAGCCAACGAAGACAGGGAGATTCACCCCTCCACTTT. The chain joins TRBV1 to TRBJ1-6; the table's D call, TRBD1, has no DNA check behind it. TRBV1 is annotated as a pseudogene. The CDR3 has 15 residues.